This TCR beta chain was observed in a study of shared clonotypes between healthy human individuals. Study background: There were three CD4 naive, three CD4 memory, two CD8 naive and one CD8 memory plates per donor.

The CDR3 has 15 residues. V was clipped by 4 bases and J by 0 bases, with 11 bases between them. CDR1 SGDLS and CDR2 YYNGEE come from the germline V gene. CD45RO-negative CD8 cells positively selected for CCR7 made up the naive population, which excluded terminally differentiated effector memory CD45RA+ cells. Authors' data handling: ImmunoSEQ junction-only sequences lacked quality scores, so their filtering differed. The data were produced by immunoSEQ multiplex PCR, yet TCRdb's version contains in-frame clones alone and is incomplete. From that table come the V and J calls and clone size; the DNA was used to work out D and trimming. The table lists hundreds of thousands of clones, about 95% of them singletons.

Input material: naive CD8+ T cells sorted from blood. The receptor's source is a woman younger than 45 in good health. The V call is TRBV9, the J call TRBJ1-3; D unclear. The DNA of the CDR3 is TGTGCCAGCAGCAGCCGGGCCAGCTCTGGAAACACCATATATTTT. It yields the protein CASSSRASSGNTIYF.